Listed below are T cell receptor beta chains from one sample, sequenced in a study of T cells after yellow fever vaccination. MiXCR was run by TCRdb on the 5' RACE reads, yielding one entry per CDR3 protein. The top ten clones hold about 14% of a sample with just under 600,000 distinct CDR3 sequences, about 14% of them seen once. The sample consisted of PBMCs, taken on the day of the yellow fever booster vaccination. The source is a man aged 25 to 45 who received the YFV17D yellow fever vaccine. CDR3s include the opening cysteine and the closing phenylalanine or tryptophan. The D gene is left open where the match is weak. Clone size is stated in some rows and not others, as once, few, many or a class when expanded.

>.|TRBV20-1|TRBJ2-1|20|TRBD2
TGCAGTGCTAGAGACCATGGAGTGGCGGGAGGTCCATCATCCTACAATGAGCAGTTCTTC
CSARDHGVAGGPSSYNEQFF
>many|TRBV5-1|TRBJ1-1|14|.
TGCGCCAGCAGCTTCCAAGGGCAGGGGACTGAAGCTTTCTTT
CASSFQGQGTEAFF
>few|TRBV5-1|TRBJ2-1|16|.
TGCGCCAGCAGCTCCGAAAGACTAACGCGGTACAATGAGCAGTTCTTC
CASSSERLTRYNEQFF
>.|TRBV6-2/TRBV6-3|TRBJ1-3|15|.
TGTGCCAGCAGTTACCCGACAGGCGAATCGGACACCATATATTTT
CASSYPTGESDTIYF
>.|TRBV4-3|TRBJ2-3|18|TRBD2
TGCGCCAGCAGCCAAGACCTGGGGCTAGCGGGACGCACAGATACGCAGTATTTT
CASSQDLGLAGRTDTQYF
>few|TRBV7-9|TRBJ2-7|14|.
TGTGCCAGCAGCCCGACGCGACCGCCCTACGAGCAGTACTTC
CASSPTRPPYEQYF
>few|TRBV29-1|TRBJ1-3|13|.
TGCAGCGTCGGGGACGGACCAGGAAACACCATATATTTT
CSVGDGPGNTIYF
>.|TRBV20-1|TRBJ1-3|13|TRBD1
TGCAGTGCTAAGACAGGGGTAGGAAACACCATATATTTT
CSAKTGVGNTIYF
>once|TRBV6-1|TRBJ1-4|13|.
TGTGCCAGTACCTTAAGGGCTAATGAAAAACTGTTTTTT
CASTLRANEKLFF
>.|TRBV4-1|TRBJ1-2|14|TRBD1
TGCGCCAGCAGCCCCCGGGACAGGGGTGTTGGCTACACCTTC
CASSPRDRGVGYTF
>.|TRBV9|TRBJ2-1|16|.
TGTGCCAGCAGCGAGGGAGGGGGAGGCTTAAACAATGAGCAGTTCTTC
CASSEGGGGLNNEQFF
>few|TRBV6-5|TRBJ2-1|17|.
TGTGCCAGCAGTTACTCTTACAGCCGGCCGGTTTACAATGAGCAGTTCTTC
CASSYSYSRPVYNEQFF
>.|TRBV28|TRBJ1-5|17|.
TGTGCCAGCAGTTTTGGGCAGGGCTTCCCTAGCAATCAGCCCCAGCATTTT
CASSFGQGFPSNQPQHF
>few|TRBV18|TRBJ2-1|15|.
TGTGCCAGCTCACCAGACTTTCAGGGGGGTACTGAGCAGTTCTTC
CASSPDFQGGTEQFF
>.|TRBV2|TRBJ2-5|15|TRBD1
TGTGCCAGCAGTGACCGGAGGACAGGGATTGAGACCCAGTACTTC
CASSDRRTGIETQYF
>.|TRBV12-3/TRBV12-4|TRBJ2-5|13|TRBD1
TGTGCCAGCAGCCCAACAGGGGCAGAGACCCAGTACTTC
CASSPTGAETQYF
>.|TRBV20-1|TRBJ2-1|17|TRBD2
TGCAGTGCTAGAGATGGACTAGCGGGAGGAGGGCACAATGAGCAGTTCTTC
CSARDGLAGGGHNEQFF
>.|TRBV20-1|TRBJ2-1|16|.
TGCAGTGCTAGAGATCCTAGCGACCCAGCCGGAAATGAGCAGTTCTTC
CSARDPSDPAGNEQFF
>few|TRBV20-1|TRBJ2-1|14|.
TGCAGTGCTCGCAAACCTTCAGGGGCGAGCGAGCAGTTCTTC
CSARKPSGASEQFF
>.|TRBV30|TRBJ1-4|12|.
TGTGCCTGGAGTGTAAGTGGTGAAAAACTGTTTTTT
CAWSVSGEKLFF
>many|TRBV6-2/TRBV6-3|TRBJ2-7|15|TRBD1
TGTGCCAGCAGTTACTCCGGGACAGGGGGCTACGAGCAGTACTTC
CASSYSGTGGYEQYF
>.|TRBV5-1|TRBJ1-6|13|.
TGCGCCAGCAGCTTCGACCGGGGGGGATCCCTCCACTTT
CASSFDRGGSLHF
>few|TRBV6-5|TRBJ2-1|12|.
TGTGCCAGCAGTCAACTCCCGAATGAGCAGTTCTTC
CASSQLPNEQFF
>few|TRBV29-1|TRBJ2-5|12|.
TGCAGCGTTGTCAGGGATCTCGAGACCCAGTACTTC
CSVVRDLETQYF
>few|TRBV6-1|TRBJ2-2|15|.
TGTGCCAGCAGCAAGCAGGGCAGCATCACCGGGGAGCTGTTTTTT
CASSKQGSITGELFF
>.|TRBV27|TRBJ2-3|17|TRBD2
TGTGCCAGCAGTTTATTTTTAGCGGGAGGATACACAGATACGCAGTATTTT
CASSLFLAGGYTDTQYF
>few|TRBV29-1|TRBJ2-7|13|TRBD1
TGCAGCGTGATCCGGGACAGAACCTACGAGCAGTACTTC
CSVIRDRTYEQYF
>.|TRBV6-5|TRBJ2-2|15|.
TGTGCCAGCAGTTACGGAGGGACCCACACCGGGGAGCTGTTTTTT
CASSYGGTHTGELFF
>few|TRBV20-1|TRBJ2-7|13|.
TGCAGTGCTAGACCGGCAGGGAACGACGAGCAGTACTTC
CSARPAGNDEQYF
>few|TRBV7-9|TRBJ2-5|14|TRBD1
TGTGCCAGCAGCTCACTAGGGGGCTCAGAGACCCAGTACTTC
CASSSLGGSETQYF
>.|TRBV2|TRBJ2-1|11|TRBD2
TGTGCCAGCAATAGCGGGAATGAGCAGTTCTTC
CASNSGNEQFF
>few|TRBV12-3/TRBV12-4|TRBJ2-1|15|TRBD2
TGTGCCAGCAGTTTAGCTCTAGCGGGGCCCAATGAGCAGTTCTTC
CASSLALAGPNEQFF
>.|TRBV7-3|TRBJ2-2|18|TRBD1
TGTGCCAGCAGCTTAAGAGTAGGGGGCGACGCGAACACCGGGGAGCTGTTTTTT
CASSLRVGGDANTGELFF
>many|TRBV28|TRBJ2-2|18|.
TGTGCCAGCAGTTTATCCCCAGGGACGGTATTGAACACCGGGGAGCTGTTTTTT
CASSLSPGTVLNTGELFF
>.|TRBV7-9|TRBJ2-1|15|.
TGTGCCAGCAGCTCGGACGGAGGATCCTTCAATGAGCAGTTCTTC
CASSSDGGSFNEQFF
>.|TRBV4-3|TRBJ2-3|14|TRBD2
TGCGCCAGCAGCCGACAAGGGACTATCGATACGCAGTATTTT
CASSRQGTIDTQYF
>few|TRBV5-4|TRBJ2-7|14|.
TGTGCCAGCAGCTTGGAGCCGAACTCCTACGAGCAGTACTTC
CASSLEPNSYEQYF
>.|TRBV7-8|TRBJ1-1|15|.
TGTGCCAGCAGACCGGGGACCCATCCTGCCACTGAAGCTTTCTTT
CASRPGTHPATEAFF
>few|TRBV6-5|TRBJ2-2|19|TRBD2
TGTGCCAGCAGTTACTTCGGATCAATAGCGGGAGGACTCACCGGGGAGCTGTTTTTT
CASSYFGSIAGGLTGELFF
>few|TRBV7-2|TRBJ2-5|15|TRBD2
TGTGCCAGCAGCTTAGTAGTGGCGGGAGCCGGGACCCAGTACTTC
CASSLVVAGAGTQYF
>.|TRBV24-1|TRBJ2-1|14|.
TGTGCCACCAGTGACCCGGGACACCTTGGGGAGCAGTTCTTC
CATSDPGHLGEQFF
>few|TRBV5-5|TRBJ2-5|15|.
TGTGCCAGCAGCTTGGCCGGAAAGACCCAAGAGACCCAGTACTTC
CASSLAGKTQETQYF
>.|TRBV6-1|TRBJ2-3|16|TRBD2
TGTGCCAGCAGGGCACTAGCGGGAGGATTGAAAGATACGCAGTATTTT
CASRALAGGLKDTQYF
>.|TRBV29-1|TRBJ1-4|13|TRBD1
TGCAGCGTGGGGACAGGGATTAATGAAAAACTGTTTTTT
CSVGTGINEKLFF
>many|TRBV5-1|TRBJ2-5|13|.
TGCGCCAGCAGCACGACAGTCGAAGAGACCCAGTACTTC
CASSTTVEETQYF
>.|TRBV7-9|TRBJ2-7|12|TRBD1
TGTGCCAGCAACCGACAGGGTTACGAGCAGTACTTC
CASNRQGYEQYF
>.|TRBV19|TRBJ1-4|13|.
TGTGCCAGTAGTACCTACAGGACCGAAAAACTGTTTTTT
CASSTYRTEKLFF
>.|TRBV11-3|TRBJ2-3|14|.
TGTGCCAGCAGCTTACGAGACGAGGGAGATACGCAGTATTTT
CASSLRDEGDTQYF
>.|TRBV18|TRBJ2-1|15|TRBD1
TGTGCCAGCGACTTCGGGACAGGGGTCCACAATGAGCAGTTCTTC
CASDFGTGVHNEQFF
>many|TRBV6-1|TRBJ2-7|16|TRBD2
TGTGCCAGCCGGACTAGCGGGAAAGTGGCCCTCTACGAGCAGTACTTC
CASRTSGKVALYEQYF
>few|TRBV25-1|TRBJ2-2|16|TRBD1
TGTGCCAGCAGTAACTCCGGGACAGGCATCACCGGGGAGCTGTTTTTT
CASSNSGTGITGELFF
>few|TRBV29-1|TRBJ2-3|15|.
TGCAGCGTGAGGTGGGGCCCTATTGCCACAGATACGCAGTATTTT
CSVRWGPIATDTQYF
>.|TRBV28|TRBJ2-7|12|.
TGTGCCAGCAGTACCTCTGACTACGAGCAGTACTTC
CASSTSDYEQYF
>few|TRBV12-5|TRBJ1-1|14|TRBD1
TGTGCTAGTGGCCCAGGGGGCGCGAACACTGAAGCTTTCTTT
CASGPGGANTEAFF
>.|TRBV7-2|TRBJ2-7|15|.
TGTGCCAGCAGCTTAGCGCTGACTAGAGCCTACGAGCAGTACTTC
CASSLALTRAYEQYF